The sequence of this TCR beta chain was determined in a study of response to subunit inactivated influenza vaccine. This CDR3 is built from 15 residues. V was clipped by 0 bases and J by 3 bases, with 12 bases between them. Germline CDR1 and CDR2: SGHRS and YFSETQ. TCRdb re-analysed the RT-PCR reads in MiXCR, keeping a single row per CDR3 protein. Among 700,000 to 900,000 distinct CDR3 sequences listed, 21% were seen once. The sequence came from a man aged 50 to 59 who received an inactivated influenza vaccine. Sequenced here: PBMCs from blood, sampled around 5 days after vaccination. The gene calls are TRBV5-1 and TRBJ1-2; D remains ambiguous. The DNA for the CDR3 is TGCGCCAGCAGCTTGGCGGCGGGATCGGACTATGGCTACACCTTC. Its translation: CASSLAAGSDYGYTF.